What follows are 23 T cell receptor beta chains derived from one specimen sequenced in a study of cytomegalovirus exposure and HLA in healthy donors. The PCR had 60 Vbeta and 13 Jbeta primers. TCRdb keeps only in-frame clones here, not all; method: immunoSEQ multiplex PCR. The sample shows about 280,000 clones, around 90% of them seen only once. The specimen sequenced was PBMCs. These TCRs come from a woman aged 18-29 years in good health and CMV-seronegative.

The chain's CDR3 is CASRGQSYEQYF. CDR3 sequence (DNA): TGTGCCAGCAGGGGACAGTCCTACGAGCAGTACTTC. The rearrangement links TRBV27 to TRBJ2-7; TRBD1 matches at 7 bases. The V gene end was trimmed by 6 bases and the J gene end by 1 base; junction bases not matched to a gene: 0. The CDR3 runs 12 residues. Looked up from germline, CDR1 is MNHEY and CDR2 is SMNVEV (reference sequence).

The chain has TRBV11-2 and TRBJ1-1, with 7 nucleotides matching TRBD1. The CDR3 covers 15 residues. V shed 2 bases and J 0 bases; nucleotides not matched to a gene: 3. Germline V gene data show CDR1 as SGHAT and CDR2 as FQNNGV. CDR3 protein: CASSLLTGLNTEAFF. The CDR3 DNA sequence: TGTGCCAGCAGCTTATTGACAGGGCTGAACACTGAAGCTTTCTTT.

CDR3: CASSSGTGSETQYF. The CDR3 region has the DNA TGCGCCAGCAGCTCCGGGACAGGTTCCGAGACCCAGTACTTC. The chain is built from TRBV5-1 and TRBJ2-5; TRBD1 agrees at 8 bases. V gave up 3 bases and J gave up 5 bases; unmatched junction bases: 6. The CDR3 has 14 amino acids. CDR1 and CDR2 from the germline V gene are SGHRS and YFSETQ.

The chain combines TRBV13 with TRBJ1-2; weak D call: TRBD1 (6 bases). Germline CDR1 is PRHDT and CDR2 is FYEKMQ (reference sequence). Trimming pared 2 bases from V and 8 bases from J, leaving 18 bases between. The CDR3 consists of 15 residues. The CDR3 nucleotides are TGTGCCAGCAGCTTACGCGGTGGGGGCTCGGAAGGCTACACCTTC. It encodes CASSLRGGGSEGYTF.

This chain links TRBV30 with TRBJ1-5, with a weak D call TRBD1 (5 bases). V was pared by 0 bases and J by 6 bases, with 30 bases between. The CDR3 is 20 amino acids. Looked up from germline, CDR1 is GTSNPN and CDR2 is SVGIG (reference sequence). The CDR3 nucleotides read TGTGCCTGGAGTGTCGGACCTGCGACGGGGGTCGGCCGATTCGGTCAGCCCCAGCATTTT. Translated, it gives CAWSVGPATGVGRFGQPQHF.

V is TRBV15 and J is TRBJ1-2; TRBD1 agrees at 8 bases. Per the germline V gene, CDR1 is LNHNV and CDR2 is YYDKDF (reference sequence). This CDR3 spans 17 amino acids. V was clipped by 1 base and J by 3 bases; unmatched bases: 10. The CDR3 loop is CATSRAGQGLFDYGYTF. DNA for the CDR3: TGTGCCACCAGCAGAGCCGGACAGGGCCTCTTTGACTATGGCTACACCTTC.

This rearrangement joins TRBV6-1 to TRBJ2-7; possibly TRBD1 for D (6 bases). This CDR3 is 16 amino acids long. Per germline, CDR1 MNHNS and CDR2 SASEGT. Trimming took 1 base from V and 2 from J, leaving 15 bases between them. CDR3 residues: CASSEDHGGGTYEQYF. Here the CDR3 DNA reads TGTGCCAGCAGTGAAGACCATGGTGGGGGCACCTACGAGCAGTACTTC.

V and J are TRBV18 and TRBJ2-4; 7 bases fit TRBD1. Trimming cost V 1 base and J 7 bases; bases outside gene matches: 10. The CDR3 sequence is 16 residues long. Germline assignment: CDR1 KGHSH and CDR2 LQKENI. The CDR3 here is CASSPRDRDRYNIQYF. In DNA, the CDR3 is TGTGCCAGCTCACCACGAGACAGGGATCGGTACAACATTCAGTACTTC.

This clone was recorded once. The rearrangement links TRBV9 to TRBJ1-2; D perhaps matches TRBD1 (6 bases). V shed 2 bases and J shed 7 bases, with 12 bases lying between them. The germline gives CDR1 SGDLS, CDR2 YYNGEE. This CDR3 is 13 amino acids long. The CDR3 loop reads CASSVQTGRGYTF. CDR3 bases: TGTGCCAGCAGCGTCCAGACAGGACGTGGCTACACCTTC.

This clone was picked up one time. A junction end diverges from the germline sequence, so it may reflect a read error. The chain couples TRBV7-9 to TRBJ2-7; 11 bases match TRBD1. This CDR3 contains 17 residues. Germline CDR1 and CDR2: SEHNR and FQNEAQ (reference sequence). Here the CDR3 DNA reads TGTTCCAGCAGCTCGCGGACAGGGGGCTCCCTGTGGTACGAGCAGTACTTC. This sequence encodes CSSSSRTGGSLWYEQYF. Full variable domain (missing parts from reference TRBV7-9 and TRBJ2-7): DTGVSQNPRHKITKRGQNVTFRCDPISEHNRLYWYRQTLGQGPEFLTYFQNEAQLEKSRLLSDRFSAERPKGSFSTLEIQRTEQGDSAMYLCSSSSRTGGSLWYEQYFGPGTRLTVT.

The CDR3 spells CASSQESHRDRGQNYGYTF. DNA for the CDR3: TGTGCCAGCAGCCAAGAATCCCACCGGGACAGGGGGCAAAACTATGGCTACACCTTC. J is TRBJ1-2 and V is TRBV14; 12 positions match TRBD1. The CDR3 runs to 19 residues. Unmatched junction bases numbered 10, after V lost 0 bases and J lost 2 bases. Germline-derived CDR1 and CDR2 are SGHDN and FVKESK.

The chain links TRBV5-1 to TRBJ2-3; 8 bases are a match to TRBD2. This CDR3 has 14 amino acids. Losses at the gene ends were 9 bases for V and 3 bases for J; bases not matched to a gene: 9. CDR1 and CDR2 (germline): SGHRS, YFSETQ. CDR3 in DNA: TGCGCCACCTCATTCGGGGGGGCAACAGATACGCAGTATTTT. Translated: CATSFGGATDTQYF.

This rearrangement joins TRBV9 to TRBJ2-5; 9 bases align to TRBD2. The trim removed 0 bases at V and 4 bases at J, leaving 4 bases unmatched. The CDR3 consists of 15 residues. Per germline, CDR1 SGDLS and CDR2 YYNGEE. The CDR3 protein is CASSVASGVAETQYF. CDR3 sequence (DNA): TGTGCCAGCAGCGTAGCTAGCGGGGTAGCAGAGACCCAGTACTTC.

The CDR3 sequence is CASSQPTGFPEAFF. The CDR3 DNA sequence: TGCGCCAGCAGCCAACCGACAGGGTTCCCTGAAGCTTTCTTT. The rearrangement joins TRBV4-1 to TRBJ1-1; 7 nucleotides align to TRBD1. After removal of 2 bases from V and 6 bases from J, the junction contained 6 bases not matched to a gene. This CDR3 region has 14 residues. Germline CDR1 is MGHRA and CDR2 is YSYEKL.

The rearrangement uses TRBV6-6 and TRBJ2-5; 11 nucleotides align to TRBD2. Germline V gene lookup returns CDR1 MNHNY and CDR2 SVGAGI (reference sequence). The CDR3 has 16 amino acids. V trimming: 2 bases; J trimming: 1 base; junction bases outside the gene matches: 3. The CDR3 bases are TGTGCCAGCAGTTACGGAGGGACTAGCGGCCAAGAGACCCAGTACTTC. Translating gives CASSYGGTSGQETQYF.

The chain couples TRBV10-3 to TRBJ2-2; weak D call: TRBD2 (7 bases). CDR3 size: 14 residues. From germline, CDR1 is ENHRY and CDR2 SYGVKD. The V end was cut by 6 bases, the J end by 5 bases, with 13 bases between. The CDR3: CAISVGGATGELFF. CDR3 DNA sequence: TGTGCCATCAGCGTAGGGGGGGCAACCGGGGAGCTGTTTTTT.

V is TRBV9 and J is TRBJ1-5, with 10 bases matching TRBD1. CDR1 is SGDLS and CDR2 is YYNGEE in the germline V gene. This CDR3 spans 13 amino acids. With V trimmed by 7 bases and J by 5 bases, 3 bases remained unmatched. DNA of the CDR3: TGTGCCAGCGGGGACAGGGGTTATCAGCCCCAGCATTTT. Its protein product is CASGDRGYQPQHF. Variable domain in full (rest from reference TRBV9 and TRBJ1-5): DSGVTQTPKHLITATGQRVTLRCSPRSGDLSVYWYQQSLDQGLQFLIQYYNGEERAKGNILERFSAQQFPDLHSELNLSSLELGDSALYFCASGDRGYQPQHFGDGTRLSIL.

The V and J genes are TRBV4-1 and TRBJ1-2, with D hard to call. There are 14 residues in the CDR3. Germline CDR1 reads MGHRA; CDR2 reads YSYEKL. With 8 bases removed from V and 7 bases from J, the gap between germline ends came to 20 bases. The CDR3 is CASGVGSTRVGYTF. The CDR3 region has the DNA TGCGCCAGCGGCGTAGGGTCGACGAGGGTTGGCTACACCTTC.

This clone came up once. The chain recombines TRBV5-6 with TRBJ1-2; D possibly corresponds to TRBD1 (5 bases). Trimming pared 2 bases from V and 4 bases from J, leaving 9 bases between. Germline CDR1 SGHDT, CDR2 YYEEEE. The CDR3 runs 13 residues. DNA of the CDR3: TGTGCCAGCAGCTTTGGGGGGGGCTATGGCTACACCTTC. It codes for CASSFGGGYGYTF.

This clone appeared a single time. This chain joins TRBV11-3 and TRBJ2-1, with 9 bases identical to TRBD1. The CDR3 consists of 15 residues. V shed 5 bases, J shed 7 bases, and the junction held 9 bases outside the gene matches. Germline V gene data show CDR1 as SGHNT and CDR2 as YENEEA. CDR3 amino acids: CASSPEGTGSNEQFF. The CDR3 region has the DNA TGTGCCAGCAGCCCAGAGGGGACAGGGTCAAATGAGCAGTTCTTC.

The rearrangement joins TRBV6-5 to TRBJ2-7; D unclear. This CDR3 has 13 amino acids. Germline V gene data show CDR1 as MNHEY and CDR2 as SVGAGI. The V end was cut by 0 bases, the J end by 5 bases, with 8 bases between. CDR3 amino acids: CASSYSTSDEQYF. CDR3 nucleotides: TGTGCCAGCAGTTACTCTACCAGCGACGAGCAGTACTTC.

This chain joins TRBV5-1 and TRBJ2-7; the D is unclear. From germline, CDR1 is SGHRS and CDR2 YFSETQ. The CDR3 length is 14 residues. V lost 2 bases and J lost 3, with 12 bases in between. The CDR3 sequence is CASSLIVGGYEQYF. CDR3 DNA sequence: TGCGCCAGCAGCTTAATAGTAGGCGGCTACGAGCAGTACTTC.

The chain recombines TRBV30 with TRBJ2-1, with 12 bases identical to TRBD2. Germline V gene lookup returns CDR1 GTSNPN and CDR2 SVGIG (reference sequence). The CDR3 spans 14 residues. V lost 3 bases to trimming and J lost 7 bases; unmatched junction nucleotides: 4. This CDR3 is CAWRGLAGRNEQFF. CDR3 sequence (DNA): TGTGCCTGGAGAGGACTAGCGGGAAGGAATGAGCAGTTCTTC.